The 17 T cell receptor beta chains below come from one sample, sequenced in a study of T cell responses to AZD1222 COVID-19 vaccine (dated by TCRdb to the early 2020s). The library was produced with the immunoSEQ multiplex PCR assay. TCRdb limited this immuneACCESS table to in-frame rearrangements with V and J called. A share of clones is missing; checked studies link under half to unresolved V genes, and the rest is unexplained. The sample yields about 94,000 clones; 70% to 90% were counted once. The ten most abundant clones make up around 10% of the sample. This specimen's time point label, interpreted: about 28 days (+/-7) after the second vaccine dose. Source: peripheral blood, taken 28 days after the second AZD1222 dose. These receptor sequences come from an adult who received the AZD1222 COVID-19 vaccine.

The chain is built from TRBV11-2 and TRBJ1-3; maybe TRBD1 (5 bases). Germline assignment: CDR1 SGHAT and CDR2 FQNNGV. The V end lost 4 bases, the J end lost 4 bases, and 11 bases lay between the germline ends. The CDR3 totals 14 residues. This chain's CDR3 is CASSSQGPGNTIYF. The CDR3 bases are TGTGCCAGCAGCTCCCAGGGCCCGGGAAACACCATATATTTT.

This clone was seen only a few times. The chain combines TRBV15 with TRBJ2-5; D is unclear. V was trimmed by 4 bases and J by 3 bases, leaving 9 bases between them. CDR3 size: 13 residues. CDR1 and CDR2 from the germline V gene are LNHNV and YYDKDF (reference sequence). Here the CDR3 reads CATSTPGEETQYF. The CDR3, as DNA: TGTGCCACCAGCACCCCAGGAGAAGAGACCCAGTACTTC.

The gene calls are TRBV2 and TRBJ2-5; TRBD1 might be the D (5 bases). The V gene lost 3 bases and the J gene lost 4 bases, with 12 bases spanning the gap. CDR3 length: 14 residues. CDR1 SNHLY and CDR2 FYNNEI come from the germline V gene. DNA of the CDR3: TGTGCCAGCAGTGAGAAGGGGTTCAGAGAGACCCAGTACTTC. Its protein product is CASSEKGFRETQYF.

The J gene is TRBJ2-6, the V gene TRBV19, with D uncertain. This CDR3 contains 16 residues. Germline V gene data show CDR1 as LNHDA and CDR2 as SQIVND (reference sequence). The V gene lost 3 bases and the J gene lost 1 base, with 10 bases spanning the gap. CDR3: CASSIPYQSGANVLTF. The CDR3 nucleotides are TGTGCCAGTAGTATCCCCTATCAATCTGGGGCCAACGTCCTGACTTTC.

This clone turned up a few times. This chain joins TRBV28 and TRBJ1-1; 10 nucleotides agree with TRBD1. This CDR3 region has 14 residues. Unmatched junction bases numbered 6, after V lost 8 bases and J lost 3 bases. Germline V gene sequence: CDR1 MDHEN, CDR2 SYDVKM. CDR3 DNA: TGTGCCAGCGTGAGGGGACAGGGGTACACTGAAGCTTTCTTT. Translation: CASVRGQGYTEAFF.

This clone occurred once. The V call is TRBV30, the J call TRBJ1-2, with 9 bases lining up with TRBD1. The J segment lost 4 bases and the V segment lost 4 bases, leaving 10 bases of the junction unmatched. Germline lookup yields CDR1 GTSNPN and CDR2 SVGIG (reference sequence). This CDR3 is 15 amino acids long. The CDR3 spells CAWTGTGLTFYGYTF. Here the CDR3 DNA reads TGTGCCTGGACCGGGACAGGGCTTACATTCTATGGCTACACCTTC.

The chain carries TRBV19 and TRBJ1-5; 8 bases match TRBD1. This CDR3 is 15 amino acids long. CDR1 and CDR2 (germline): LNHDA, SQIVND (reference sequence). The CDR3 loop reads CATHRTGGSNQPQHF. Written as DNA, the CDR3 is TGTGCGACTCACCGAACAGGGGGTAGCAATCAGCCCCAGCATTTT.

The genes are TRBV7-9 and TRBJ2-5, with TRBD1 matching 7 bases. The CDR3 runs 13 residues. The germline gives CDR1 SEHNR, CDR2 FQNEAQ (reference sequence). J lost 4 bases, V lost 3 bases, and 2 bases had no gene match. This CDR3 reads CASSLTGSETQYF. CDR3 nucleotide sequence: TGTGCCAGCAGCTTGACAGGGTCAGAGACCCAGTACTTC.

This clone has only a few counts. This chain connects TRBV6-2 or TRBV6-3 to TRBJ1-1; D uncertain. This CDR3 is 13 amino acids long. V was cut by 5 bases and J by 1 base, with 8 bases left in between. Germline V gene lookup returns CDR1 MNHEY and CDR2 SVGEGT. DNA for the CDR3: TGTGCCAGCAGTGCGTCCACGAACACTGAAGCTTTCTTT. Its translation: CASSASTNTEAFF.

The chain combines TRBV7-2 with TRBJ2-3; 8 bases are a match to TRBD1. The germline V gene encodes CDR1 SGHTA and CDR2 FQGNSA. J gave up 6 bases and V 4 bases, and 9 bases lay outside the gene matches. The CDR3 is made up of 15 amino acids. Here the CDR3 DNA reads TGTGCCAGCAGCTCACCGGGACAGGCCACTGATACGCAGTATTTT. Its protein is CASSSPGQATDTQYF. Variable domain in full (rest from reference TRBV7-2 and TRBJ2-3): GAGVSQSPSNKVTEKGKDVELRCDPISGHTALYWYRQSLGQGLEFLIYFQGNSAPDKSGLPSDRFSAERTGGSVSTLTIQRTQQEDSAVYLCASSSPGQATDTQYFGPGTRLTVL.

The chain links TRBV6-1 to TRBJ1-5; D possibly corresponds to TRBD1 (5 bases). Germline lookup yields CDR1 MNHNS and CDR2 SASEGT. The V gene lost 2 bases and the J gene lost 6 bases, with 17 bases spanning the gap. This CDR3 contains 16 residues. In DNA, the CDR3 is TGTGCCAGCAGTGAAAGAACGCAGGGTGGGGGTCAGCCCCAGCATTTT. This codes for CASSERTQGGGQPQHF.

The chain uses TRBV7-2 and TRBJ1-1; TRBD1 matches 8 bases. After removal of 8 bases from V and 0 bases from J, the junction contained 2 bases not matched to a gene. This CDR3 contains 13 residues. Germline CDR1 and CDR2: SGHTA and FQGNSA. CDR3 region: CASGDRLNTEAFF. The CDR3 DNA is TGTGCCAGCGGGGACAGGCTGAACACTGAAGCTTTCTTT.

Here the CDR3 reads CASGVDGDNEKLFF. In DNA form, the CDR3 reads TGTGCCAGCGGGGTCGACGGTGATAATGAAAAACTGTTTTTT. V is TRBV6-5 and J is TRBJ1-4; D not certain. Germline-derived CDR1 and CDR2 are MNHEY and SVGAGI. V lost 8 bases and J lost 4, with 14 bases in between. The length of the CDR3 is 14 residues.

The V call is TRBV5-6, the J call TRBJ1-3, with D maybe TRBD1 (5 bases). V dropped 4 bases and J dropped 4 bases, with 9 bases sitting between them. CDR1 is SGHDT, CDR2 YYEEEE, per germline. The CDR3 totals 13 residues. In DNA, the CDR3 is TGTGCCAGCAGCCCGGACATCGGAAACACCATATATTTT. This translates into CASSPDIGNTIYF.

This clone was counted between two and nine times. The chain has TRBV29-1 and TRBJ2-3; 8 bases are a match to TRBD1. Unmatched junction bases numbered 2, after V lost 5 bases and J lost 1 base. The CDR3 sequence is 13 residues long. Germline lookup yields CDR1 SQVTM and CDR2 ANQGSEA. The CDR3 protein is CSVSTGGTDTQYF. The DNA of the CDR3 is TGCAGCGTTTCGACAGGGGGCACAGATACGCAGTATTTT.

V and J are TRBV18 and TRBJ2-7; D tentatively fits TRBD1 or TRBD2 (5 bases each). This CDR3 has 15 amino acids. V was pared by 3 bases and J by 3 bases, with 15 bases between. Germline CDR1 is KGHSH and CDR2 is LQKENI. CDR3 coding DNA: TGTGCCAGCTCACCGCGAGGGACCGCCGACTACGAGCAGTACTTC. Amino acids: CASSPRGTADYEQYF.

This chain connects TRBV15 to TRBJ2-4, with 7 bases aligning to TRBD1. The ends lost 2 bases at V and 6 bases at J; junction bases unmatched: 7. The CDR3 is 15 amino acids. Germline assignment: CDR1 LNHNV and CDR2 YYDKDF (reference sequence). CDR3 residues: CATSRLTTGTNIQYF. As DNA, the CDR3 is TGTGCCACCAGCAGACTGACGACAGGGACAAACATTCAGTACTTC.